This is a list of T cell receptor beta chains from one sample in a study of T cells after yellow fever vaccination. TCRdb re-derived calls from the 5' RACE reads in MiXCR, one entry per CDR3 protein. The table has hundreds of thousands of distinct CDR3 sequences, 9% to 15% seen once. The material sequenced was PBMCs, taken on the day of the yellow fever booster vaccination. Every receptor here comes from a man aged 25-45 years who received the YFV17D yellow fever vaccine. Each CDR3 is given with its conserved first and last residue. D genes are given only for firm matches. The size of a clone is reported for some rows only, either as once, few or many, or as a class for expanded clones.

>TRBJ1-3|16|TRBV4-2|few|.
CASSQAGNREGNTIYF
TGTGCCAGCAGCCAAGCGGGCAATCGAGAAGGAAACACCATATATTTT
>TRBJ1-5|13|TRBV29-1|.|.
CSVEGRQYQPQHF
TGCAGCGTTGAAGGGAGGCAGTATCAGCCCCAGCATTTT
>TRBJ2-3|15|TRBV20-1|few|.
CSATTWGYRTDTQYF
TGCAGTGCAACAACTTGGGGCTACCGCACAGATACGCAGTATTTT
>TRBJ2-2|11|TRBV29-1|few|.
CSVREAGELFF
TGCAGCGTACGAGAAGCCGGGGAGCTGTTTTTT
>TRBJ2-3|13|TRBV2|few|.
CASSPGGSDTQYF
TGTGCCAGCAGTCCTGGGGGGTCAGATACGCAGTATTTT
>TRBJ2-7|14|TRBV7-2|few|.
CASSFRQGSSEQYF
TGTGCCAGCAGCTTCCGGCAGGGTTCCTCCGAGCAGTACTTC
>TRBJ2-1|17|TRBV27|few|TRBD2
CASDHDQSSGIGGEQFF
TGTGCCAGCGATCACGACCAGTCTAGCGGGATTGGGGGTGAGCAGTTCTTC
>TRBJ2-5|13|TRBV20-1|.|.
CSAGREIQETQYF
TGCAGTGCTGGCCGGGAGATCCAAGAGACCCAGTACTTC
>TRBJ2-3|15|TRBV5-1|many|TRBD2
CASSLRTSGTDTQYF
TGCGCCAGCAGCCTCCGGACTAGCGGGACAGATACGCAGTATTTT
>TRBJ2-7|14|TRBV7-2|few|.
CASSLPPFSYEQYF
TGTGCCAGCAGCCTCCCGCCATTCTCCTACGAGCAGTACTTC
>TRBJ2-3|14|TRBV12-3/TRBV12-4|.|.
CASSPARGTDTQYF
TGTGCCAGCAGCCCAGCGAGGGGGACAGATACGCAGTATTTT
>TRBJ2-1|17|TRBV7-9|many|.
CASSLGLPTRGVNEQFF
TGTGCCAGCAGCCTTGGACTACCGACGAGAGGGGTCAATGAGCAGTTCTTC
>TRBJ2-3|14|TRBV6-5|.|TRBD1
CASSYSDRVDTQYF
TGTGCCAGCAGTTACTCGGACAGGGTAGATACGCAGTATTTT
>TRBJ2-7|14|TRBV19|.|.
CATRSPGENYEQYF
TGTGCCACCAGGTCGCCGGGAGAAAACTACGAGCAGTACTTC
>TRBJ1-4|13|TRBV20-1|few|.
CSARAWLGEKLFF
TGCAGTGCTAGAGCCTGGCTAGGTGAAAAACTGTTTTTT